These 22 T cell receptor beta chains came from one sample sequenced in a study of CD8 T cells in Susac syndrome. Random hexamers were used to reverse transcribe roughly 0.45 to 1 ug of RNA. TCRdb re-analysed the immunoSEQ multiplex PCR reads in MiXCR, keeping a single row per CDR3 protein. This table holds about 66,000 distinct CDR3 sequences, around 96% found once. The sequencing sample was made of CD8+ T cells from PBMCs. These TCRs come from a human donor with multiple sclerosis.

V usage is TRBV5-5 and J usage is TRBJ2-2, with D hard to call. Trimming removed 1 base from V and 5 bases from J, with 6 bases in between. From germline, CDR1 is SGHKS and CDR2 YYEKEE (reference sequence). The CDR3 spans 13 residues. The CDR3 is CASSLTETGELFF. As DNA, the CDR3 is TGTGCCAGCAGCTTGACAGAAACCGGGGAGCTGTTTTTT. Combining the CDR3 with reference TRBV5-5 and TRBJ2-2 gives the whole variable domain DAGVTQSPTHLIKTRGQQVTLRCSPISGHKSVSWYQQVLGQGPQFIFQYYEKEERGRGNFPDRFSARQFPNYSSELNVNALLLGDSALYLCASSLTETGELFFGEGSRLTVL.

This chain connects TRBV27 to TRBJ2-7; D gene uncertain. Germline CDR1 and CDR2: MNHEY and SMNVEV (reference sequence). The ends were cut back, 6 bases at V and 3 bases at J, with 12 bases in the middle. This CDR3 is 13 amino acids long. CDR3 sequence: CASRGLGRYEQYF. For the CDR3, the DNA is TGTGCCAGCAGGGGGTTAGGCCGCTACGAGCAGTACTTC.

V and J are TRBV19 and TRBJ1-1, with D perhaps TRBD1 (6 bases). Germline CDR1 reads LNHDA; CDR2 reads SQIVND (reference sequence). V lost 7 bases to trimming and J lost 6 bases, with 18 bases between them. The CDR3 contains 14 residues. CDR3 sequence: CASTGVPPGAEAFF. The CDR3 DNA follows: TGTGCCAGTACAGGGGTCCCTCCGGGCGCTGAAGCTTTCTTT.

The J gene is TRBJ2-7, the V gene TRBV28, with D perhaps matching TRBD1 (5 bases). The CDR3 consists of 14 residues. V gave up 3 bases and J gave up 6 bases, with 15 bases separating them. Germline V gene sequence: CDR1 MDHEN, CDR2 SYDVKM. CDR3 sequence reads: CASSFRLDNPEQYF. In DNA, the CDR3 is TGTGCCAGCAGTTTTCGCCTGGACAACCCCGAGCAGTACTTC.

The chain uses TRBV29-1 and TRBJ1-1; D is ambiguous. CDR1 is SQVTM and CDR2 is ANQGSEA in the germline V gene. There are 12 residues in the CDR3. V was clipped by 4 bases and J by 1 base, with 7 bases between them. This CDR3 is CSVVWENTEAFF. The CDR3 nucleotides are TGCAGCGTTGTGTGGGAGAACACTGAAGCTTTCTTT.

This clonotype was detected only once. V and J are TRBV29-1 and TRBJ1-1; perhaps TRBD1 as D (5 bases). The CDR3 loop spans 11 amino acids. The V and J ends lost 6 bases and 5 bases respectively, with 10 bases between them. CDR1 SQVTM and CDR2 ANQGSEA come from the germline V gene. The CDR3 nucleotides are TGCAGCGTCAGGGAGGGGACTGAAGCTTTCTTT. Its translation is CSVREGTEAFF.

The chain joins TRBV5-4 to TRBJ2-5, with 12 bases fitting TRBD2. Per germline, CDR1 SGHNT and CDR2 YYREEE (reference sequence). Trimming at V came to 4 bases and at J to 5 bases, leaving 9 bases not matched to a gene. The CDR3 is made up of 16 amino acids. The CDR3 DNA is TGTGCCAGCAGCCCGGCTAGCGGGAGGGCCGGGGAGACCCAGTACTTC. It yields the protein CASSPASGRAGETQYF.

This chain connects TRBV29-1 to TRBJ2-1, with D possibly being TRBD2 (6 bases). Trimming took 8 bases from V and 6 from J, leaving 14 bases between them. CDR1 is SQVTM, CDR2 ANQGSEA, per germline. This CDR3 region has 12 residues. The CDR3 here is CSPEGRFNEQFF. Written as DNA, the CDR3 is TGCAGCCCCGAAGGGAGGTTCAATGAGCAGTTCTTC.

The V gene is TRBV6-2 or TRBV6-3, the J gene TRBJ2-1; D is unresolved. The germline V and J ends were trimmed by 6 bases and 4 bases, with 19 bases remaining between them. Germline-derived CDR1 and CDR2 are MNHEY and SVGEGT. This CDR3 has 16 amino acids. The CDR3 loop reads CASRRTDTGAYNEQFF. The DNA of the CDR3 is TGTGCCAGCAGGCGAACAGATACCGGTGCTTACAATGAGCAGTTCTTC.

The rearrangement links TRBV15 to TRBJ1-1; D remains unclear. V was shortened by 2 bases and J by 1 base, with 5 bases between the two germline ends. Germline V gene sequence: CDR1 LNHNV, CDR2 YYDKDF (reference sequence). The CDR3 loop spans 13 amino acids. Written as DNA, the CDR3 is TGTGCCACCAGCAGAACAACGAACACTGAAGCTTTCTTT. It is translated as CATSRTTNTEAFF.

The chain couples TRBV4-3 to TRBJ2-3, with D hard to call. V gave up 2 bases and J gave up 0 bases, with 12 bases separating them. From germline, CDR1 is LGHNA and CDR2 YSLEER. This CDR3 comprises 16 residues. The CDR3 DNA reads TGCGCCAGCAGCCAATCGGACGGGCCTAGCACAGATACGCAGTATTTT. Translating it yields CASSQSDGPSTDTQYF.

The V call is TRBV27, the J call TRBJ2-1; TRBD1 aligns across 8 bases. Germline lookup yields CDR1 MNHEY and CDR2 SMNVEV (reference sequence). The CDR3 has 15 amino acids. Trimming at V came to 6 bases and at J to 4 bases, leaving 8 bases not matched to a gene. In nucleotides, the CDR3 is TGTGCCAGCAGATACGGACAGGGACTTTACAATGAGCAGTTCTTC. It translates to CASRYGQGLYNEQFF.

This clonotype was seen only once. CDR3 in DNA: TGCAGCGTTGTCGGTTTGGGGGGCGCAGCCGGAAACACCATATATTTT. Translating gives CSVVGLGGAAGNTIYF. This chain joins TRBV29-1 and TRBJ1-3, with a tentative D call TRBD1 (6 bases). This CDR3 is 16 amino acids long. Germline V lookup: CDR1 SQVTM, CDR2 ANQGSEA. Trimming removed 4 bases from V and 4 bases from J, with 20 bases in between.

The chain couples TRBV4-1 to TRBJ2-7; 8 bases are a match to TRBD2. V shed 0 bases and J 6 bases; nucleotides not matched to a gene: 13. The CDR3 has 17 residues. From germline, CDR1 is MGHRA and CDR2 YSYEKL. The DNA of the CDR3 is TGCGCCAGCAGCCAAGATCGGGGTGCTAGCGGGTTGGGCGAGCAGTACTTC. This gives the protein CASSQDRGASGLGEQYF.

The chain carries TRBV4-1 and TRBJ2-7; the D is unclear. The CDR3 has 16 amino acids. CDR1 and CDR2 (germline): MGHRA, YSYEKL. V was pared by 0 bases and J by 2 bases, with 14 bases between. The chain's CDR3 is CASSQDGHGPAYEQYF. The CDR3 DNA reads as TGCGCCAGCAGCCAAGATGGGCACGGACCCGCCTACGAGCAGTACTTC.

CDR3 sequence (DNA): TGTGCCAGCAGTTTGGGCTATGAGCAGTTCTTC. Its translation: CASSLGYEQFF. The chain has TRBV27 and TRBJ2-1, with D unresolved. Germline CDR1 reads MNHEY; CDR2 reads SMNVEV (reference sequence). The CDR3 spans 11 residues. Trimming removed 3 bases at V and 8 bases at J, with 5 bases between.

The rearrangement uses TRBV20-1 and TRBJ2-1; 7 nucleotides align to TRBD2. V trimming: 0 bases; J trimming: 9 bases; junction bases outside the gene matches: 8. CDR1 and CDR2 (germline): DFQATT, SNEGSKA (reference sequence). This CDR3 is 14 amino acids long. The DNA for the CDR3 is TGCAGTGCTAGAGATGTGGGAGGGATTCTTGAGCAGTTCTTC. Its translation: CSARDVGGILEQFF.

The V and J genes are TRBV27 and TRBJ1-1; the match to TRBD1 covers 7 bases. The germline CDR1 and CDR2 sequences are MNHEY and SMNVEV (reference sequence). V gave up 0 bases and J gave up 4 bases; unmatched junction bases: 2. The CDR3 consists of 14 residues. The CDR3 protein is CASSLSSGGTEAFF. CDR3 in DNA: TGTGCCAGCAGTTTATCGTCAGGGGGCACTGAAGCTTTCTTT.

The table lists this clonotype with a count of one. The gene calls are TRBV20-1 and TRBJ2-5; 7 bases fit TRBD2. The germline CDR1 and CDR2 sequences are DFQATT and SNEGSKA (reference sequence). The CDR3 length is 12 residues. Unmatched junction bases numbered 5, after V lost 5 bases and J lost 5 bases. The CDR3 DNA is TGCAGTGCTCGGCGGGAGAGCGAGACCCAGTACTTC. Translating gives CSARRESETQYF.

The chain recombines TRBV27 with TRBJ2-1, with TRBD2 matching 9 bases. This CDR3 is 15 amino acids long. Trimming cost V 6 bases and J 8 bases; bases outside gene matches: 11. In germline, CDR1 is MNHEY, CDR2 SMNVEV (reference sequence). The CDR3 region is CASRVAGDGGDEQFF. CDR3 nucleotides: TGTGCCAGCAGGGTAGCGGGAGATGGTGGCGATGAGCAGTTCTTC.

The chain joins TRBV7-8 to TRBJ2-5; the D call may be TRBD1 or TRBD2 (5 bases each). Germline V gene data show CDR1 as SGHVS and CDR2 as FQNEAQ. The CDR3 contains 15 residues. The V gene lost 1 base and the J gene lost 5 bases, with 14 bases spanning the gap. The CDR3 loop reads CASSLEGSLRETQYF. CDR3 DNA sequence: TGTGCCAGCAGCTTAGAGGGGAGTCTGCGGGAGACCCAGTACTTC.

The rearrangement uses TRBV6-5 and TRBJ2-1; weak D call: TRBD1 (5 bases). Trimming cost V 0 bases and J 9 bases, with 9 bases left between them. Germline V CDR1 and CDR2: MNHEY, SVGAGI. This CDR3 is built from 13 residues. CDR3 coding DNA: TGTGCCAGCAGTTACTCGCTAGGGGTTGAGCAGTTCTTC. It encodes CASSYSLGVEQFF.